A selection of T cell receptor beta chains follows, all from one sample in a study of control samples from healthy donors and cancer patients. Sequencing used immunoSEQ multiplex PCR; TCRdb keeps in-frame clones, though not all of them. Its table records around 190,000 clones. Sample: blood. Receptors originate from a woman in her thirties in good health. CDR3s include the opening cysteine and the closing phenylalanine or tryptophan. A D gene is named only where the DNA matches it firmly.

TRBV24-1	NA	TRBJ2-1	CATSDLQYSSYNEQFF	TGTGCCACCAGTGATTTGCAGTACAGCTCCTACAATGAGCAGTTCTTC
TRBV18	NA	TRBJ1-1	CASSPLSVEAFF	TGTGCCAGCTCACCACTATCAGTAGAAGCTTTCTTT
TRBV18	NA	TRBJ2-7	CASSPTSRDYEQYF	TGTGCCAGCTCCCCAACGTCCCGAGATTACGAGCAGTACTTC
TRBV15	NA	TRBJ1-5	CATRRGGIQGNQPQHF	TGTGCCACACGAAGGGGGGGTATTCAGGGCAATCAGCCCCAGCATTTT
TRBV28	TRBD1	TRBJ1-1	CASSLGTGLNTEAFF	TGTGCCAGCAGTTTAGGGACAGGTCTGAACACTGAAGCTTTCTTT
TRBV27	NA	TRBJ1-5	CASSATGVGNQPQHF	TGTGCCAGCAGCGCGACAGGAGTGGGCAATCAGCCCCAGCATTTT
TRBV5-6	NA	TRBJ1-6	CASSVGGSATNSPLHF	TGTGCCAGCAGCGTAGGTGGGTCCGCAACAAATTCACCCCTCCACTTT
TRBV3-1/TRBV3-2	TRBD1	TRBJ1-2	CASSHRTGRMGYTF	TGTGCCAGCAGCCATAGGACAGGGCGGATGGGCTACACCTTC
TRBV5-1	NA	TRBJ2-6	CASSITGTPLSGANVLTF	TGCGCCAGCAGTATAACCGGGACCCCTTTATCTGGGGCCAACGTCCTGACTTTC
TRBV19	NA	TRBJ2-1	CASSIPLKTRYNEQFF	TGTGCCAGTAGTATTCCCCTAAAAACGCGCTACAATGAGCAGTTCTTC
TRBV19	NA	TRBJ1-2	CASSIGSTNYGYTF	TGTGCCAGTAGTATTGGGAGTACGAACTATGGCTACACCTTC
TRBV5-1	TRBD1	TRBJ1-2	CASSSNFRDSYGYTF	TGCGCCAGCAGCTCGAACTTCCGGGACAGCTATGGCTACACCTTC
TRBV5-6	NA	TRBJ1-1	CASSLDRRNTEAFF	TGTGCCAGCAGCTTGGACAGAAGAAACACTGAAGCTTTCTTT
TRBV18	NA	TRBJ2-3	CASSPGLVGDTQYF	TGTGCCAGCTCACCGGGGCTCGTTGGTGATACGCAGTATTTT
TRBV28	TRBD1	TRBJ1-6	CASSPTGEGFFGDSPLHF	TGTGCCAGCAGCCCTACAGGGGAGGGGTTCTTCGGCGATTCACCCCTCCACTTT
TRBV3-1/TRBV3-2	TRBD1	TRBJ2-5	CASSQADRRKTQYF	TGTGCCAGCAGCCAAGCGGACAGGAGAAAGACCCAGTACTTC
TRBV21-1	NA	TRBJ1-3	CASSKGGKGPGNTIYF	TGTGCCAGCAGCAAAGGAGGGAAGGGACCTGGAAACACCATATATTTT
TRBV2	NA	TRBJ1-3	CASSGRGGSGNTIYF	TGTGCCAGCAGTGGCCGGGGGGGCTCTGGAAACACCATATATTTT
TRBV12-3/TRBV12-4	NA	TRBJ1-2	CASGIRTVYGYTF	TGTGCCAGCGGAATTCGGACAGTCTATGGCTACACCTTC
TRBV6-2/TRBV6-3	TRBD1	TRBJ2-1	CASSSIRTGALGGFF	TGTGCCAGCAGTTCCATTAGGACAGGGGCGCTAGGGGGGTTCTTC
TRBV28	NA	TRBJ1-4	CASTKPGGANEKLFF	TGTGCCAGCACCAAACCGGGGGGAGCTAATGAAAAACTGTTTTTT
TRBV2	NA	TRBJ1-5	CASSRQNQPQHF	TGTGCCAGCAGCCGACAGAATCAGCCCCAGCATTTT
TRBV6-4	NA	TRBJ1-5	CASVQRRVNQPQHF	TGTGCCAGCGTACAAAGGAGAGTCAATCAGCCCCAGCATTTT
TRBV5-6	NA	TRBJ2-3	CASSSVGDGTDTQYF	TGTGCCAGCAGCTCTGTGGGGGATGGCACAGATACGCAGTATTTT
TRBV30	NA	TRBJ2-1	CAWSVSDEQFF	TGTGCCTGGAGTGTAAGCGATGAGCAGTTCTTC
TRBV5-1	NA	TRBJ1-3	CASSFGEGNTIYF	TGCGCCAGCAGCTTCGGGGAGGGGAACACCATATATTTT